A single sample is the source of the 20 T cell receptor beta chains below, sequenced in a study of shared clonotypes between healthy human individuals (dated by TCRdb to between 2020 and 2021). CD8 naive samples consisted of CD45RO-negative cells that were positively selected for CCR7, yielding a CD45RA+CCR7+ population without TemRA cells. The method was the immunoSEQ multiplex PCR assay. TCRdb re-hosts the immuneACCESS table, in-frame sequences only. Its copies lack some clones; in the studies checked, an unresolved V gene accounts for under half of them, and the cause for the rest is not known. Within this sample are more than 2 million clones, with around 95% of them counted one time only. Around 1.8% of the sample is taken by the ten largest. Material for sequencing was naive CD8+ T cells from PBMCs. This specimen's cell subset or site label, interpreted: CD45RA+CCR7+. These receptors all stem from a man younger than 35 in good health. Some clones in this sample may be carry-over from other donors' samples.

The V and J genes are TRBV2 and TRBJ2-7; 7 positions agree with TRBD2. V gave up 7 bases and J gave up 7 bases; unmatched junction bases: 16. Germline V gene sequence: CDR1 SNHLY, CDR2 FYNNEI. There are 15 residues in the CDR3. For the CDR3, the DNA is TGTGCCAGCACGGGGGACTACACCTCCTCCTGGGAGCAGTACTTC. This gives the protein CASTGDYTSSWEQYF.

Worth noting for this clone: The same CDR3 also results from other DNA sequences found in this sample. The J gene is TRBJ2-7, the V gene TRBV5-1, with D unclear. V gave up 5 bases and J gave up 2 bases, with 11 bases separating them. This CDR3 is 13 amino acids long. Germline CDR1 reads SGHRS; CDR2 reads YFSETQ. CDR3 DNA: TGCGCCAGCAGTCTGGGTGGGACCTACGAGCAGTACTTC. This translates into CASSLGGTYEQYF.

The chain links TRBV4-1 to TRBJ1-1, with a tentative D call TRBD1 (6 bases). The V gene lost 4 bases and the J gene lost 6 bases, with 12 bases spanning the gap. Per the germline V gene, CDR1 is MGHRA and CDR2 is YSYEKL. The CDR3 spans 13 residues. The CDR3, as DNA: TGCGCCAGCAGCCGAGCAGGGGCCCCTGAAGCTTTCTTT. This translates into CASSRAGAPEAFF.

This clone was recorded only once. The chain has TRBV29-1 and TRBJ1-2; the match to TRBD1 covers 9 bases. Trimming at V came to 5 bases and at J to 3 bases, leaving 13 bases not matched to a gene. The germline V gene encodes CDR1 SQVTM and CDR2 ANQGSEA. The CDR3 spans 16 residues. In DNA, the CDR3 is TGCAGCGTTTGGGACAGGGAGGACCTTGACTACTATGGCTACACCTTC. Amino acid sequence: CSVWDREDLDYYGYTF.

The rearrangement uses TRBV7-6 and TRBJ2-1; weak D call: TRBD2 (5 bases). CDR3 size: 15 residues. Germline CDR1 reads SGHVS; CDR2 reads FNYEAQ. Trimming shortened V by 5 bases and J by 6 bases, and 17 bases separated the two germline ends. In DNA, the CDR3 is TGTGCCAGCAGCACCCGGGGTAGCAGAATCAATGAGCAGTTCTTC. It is translated as CASSTRGSRINEQFF.

CDR3 bases: TGTGCCAGCTTTGAGGGAGGGCAGTTCTTC. Residues: CASFEGGQFF. The genes are TRBV7-8 and TRBJ2-1; tentative D call: TRBD2 (6 bases). Germline V lookup: CDR1 SGHVS, CDR2 FQNEAQ. CDR3 size: 10 residues. With 8 bases removed from V and 12 bases from J, the gap between germline ends came to 11 bases. The entire variable domain, with the rest obtained from reference TRBV7-8 and TRBJ2-1, is as follows: GAGVSQSPRYKVAKRGQDVALRCDPISGHVSLFWYQQALGQGPEFLTYFQNEAQLDKSGLPSDRFFAERPEGSVSTLKIQRTQQEDSAVYLCASFEGGQFFGPGTRLTVL.

The V call is TRBV7-8, the J call TRBJ2-1, with 9 bases matching TRBD2. With 1 base clipped from V and 2 bases from J, the junction kept 12 bases outside the gene matches. CDR1 is SGHVS and CDR2 is FQNEAQ in the germline V gene. The CDR3 spans 19 residues. The CDR3 region has the DNA TGTGCCAGCAGCTTAGTGGTCCTCTTAGCGGGAGAGCCCTACAATGAGCAGTTCTTC. Amino acid sequence: CASSLVVLLAGEPYNEQFF. The variable domain in full, completed from reference TRBV7-8 and TRBJ2-1, reads GAGVSQSPRYKVAKRGQDVALRCDPISGHVSLFWYQQALGQGPEFLTYFQNEAQLDKSGLPSDRFFAERPEGSVSTLKIQRTQQEDSAVYLCASSLVVLLAGEPYNEQFFGPGTRLTVL.

The J gene is TRBJ1-3, the V gene TRBV14; D possibly corresponds to TRBD1 (6 bases). Germline values: CDR1 SGHDN, CDR2 FVKESK. The CDR3 length is 16 residues. Trimming removed 3 bases from V and 4 bases from J, with 16 bases in between. The CDR3 nucleotides read TGTGCCAGCAGCCACTTCTACAGGGATTCAGGAAACACCATATATTTT. Translating it yields CASSHFYRDSGNTIYF.

The gene calls are TRBV6-1 and TRBJ1-3; a possible D gene is TRBD1 (5 bases). Deletions cut 1 base from V and 4 bases from J, with 11 bases between. Germline V lookup: CDR1 MNHNS, CDR2 SASEGT. The CDR3 length is 15 residues. Here the CDR3 reads CASSEGTGVGNTIYF. The CDR3 nucleotides read TGTGCCAGCAGTGAAGGAACAGGAGTAGGAAACACCATATATTTT.

This CDR3 reads CASSPGGRSSYEQYF. Here the CDR3 DNA reads TGTGCCAGCAGCCCGGGGGGTAGAAGCTCCTACGAGCAGTACTTC. This chain connects TRBV9 to TRBJ2-7; TRBD2 matches 7 bases. The CDR3 has 15 amino acids. From germline, CDR1 is SGDLS and CDR2 YYNGEE. V gave up 4 bases and J gave up 0 bases; unmatched junction bases: 7.

The chain employs TRBV27 and TRBJ2-7; D unclear. The V end lost 3 bases, the J end lost 2 bases, and 8 bases lay between the germline ends. The germline CDR1 and CDR2 sequences are MNHEY and SMNVEV (reference sequence). The CDR3 is made up of 13 amino acids. As DNA, the CDR3 is TGTGCCAGCAGTTTGTACAGCACCTACGAGCAGTACTTC. It translates to CASSLYSTYEQYF.

The genes are TRBV27 and TRBJ2-1; 7 bases map to TRBD2. The CDR3 length is 16 residues. Germline V CDR1 and CDR2: MNHEY, SMNVEV (reference sequence). J was trimmed by 7 bases and V by 2 bases; bases with no gene match: 11. CDR3 sequence reads: CASSLGSGIKLNEQFF. The CDR3 nucleotides read TGTGCCAGCAGTTTAGGAAGCGGGATTAAGTTGAATGAGCAGTTCTTC.

The chain has TRBV6-6 and TRBJ2-3, with TRBD2 identical over 7 bases. The CDR3 totals 13 residues. With V trimmed by 8 bases and J by 6 bases, 8 bases remained unmatched. Germline V gene sequence: CDR1 MNHNY, CDR2 SVGAGI (reference sequence). The chain's CDR3 is CASLGLTVDTQYF. CDR3 in DNA: TGTGCCAGCCTGGGACTAACTGTCGATACGCAGTATTTT.

The chain carries TRBV25-1 and TRBJ1-1; no clear D. Germline values: CDR1 MGHDK, CDR2 SYGVNS. With 4 bases removed from V and 1 base from J, the gap between germline ends came to 10 bases. This CDR3 is built from 14 residues. CDR3 in amino acids: CASSGPEGNTEAFF. The CDR3 DNA is TGTGCCAGCAGTGGCCCGGAGGGGAACACTGAAGCTTTCTTT.

The chain has TRBV7-9 and TRBJ2-1; 8 nucleotides match TRBD1. CDR3 length: 17 residues. With 1 base clipped from V and 10 bases from J, the junction kept 15 bases outside the gene matches. Germline V gene data show CDR1 as SEHNR and CDR2 as FQNEAQ (reference sequence). CDR3 in amino acids: CASSLEASGQGFWEQFF. CDR3 nucleotide sequence: TGTGCCAGCAGCTTAGAGGCTTCCGGACAGGGCTTTTGGGAGCAGTTCTTC.

This clone showed up just once. The rearrangement joins TRBV25-1 to TRBJ1-1; a weak D match, TRBD1 (6 bases). V lost 6 bases, J lost 7 bases, and 21 bases lay in between. The germline V gene has CDR1 MGHDK and CDR2 SYGVNS. The CDR3 is 15 residues long. CDR3 loop: CASRRGLGGLGEAFF. CDR3 in DNA: TGTGCCAGCAGGCGGGGACTAGGGGGTTTAGGTGAAGCTTTCTTT.

CDR3 nucleotides: TGTGCCAGCAGCCCTATAGCGTACAATGAGCAGTTCTTC. It codes for CASSPIAYNEQFF. The chain combines TRBV27 with TRBJ2-1; a weak D match, TRBD2 (5 bases). The ends were cut back, 6 bases at V and 4 bases at J, with 10 bases in the middle. In germline, CDR1 is MNHEY, CDR2 SMNVEV (reference sequence). This CDR3 has 13 residues.

The genes are TRBV9 and TRBJ2-7; D may be TRBD1 (6 bases). Germline values: CDR1 SGDLS, CDR2 YYNGEE. V was clipped by 0 bases and J by 0 bases, with 10 bases between them. The CDR3 is made up of 15 amino acids. The CDR3 region is CASSVGQGHSYEQYF. For the CDR3, the DNA is TGTGCCAGCAGCGTAGGTCAGGGGCACTCCTACGAGCAGTACTTC.

The rearrangement links TRBV7-9 to TRBJ2-7; 7 bases align to TRBD2. CDR3 length: 15 amino acids. Germline V gives CDR1 SEHNR, CDR2 FQNEAQ (reference sequence). J gave up 1 base and V 5 bases, and 8 bases lay outside the gene matches. CDR3 protein: CASSQRGLSSYEQYF. The CDR3 DNA is TGTGCCAGCAGCCAGCGGGGACTATCGTCCTACGAGCAGTACTTC.

The gene calls are TRBV7-8 and TRBJ2-1; no clear D gene. The CDR3 has 15 residues. Germline CDR1 is SGHVS and CDR2 is FQNEAQ. Deletions cut 5 bases from V and 2 bases from J, with 13 bases between. CDR3 bases: TGTGCCAGCAGCCAAAAAAGTTTGCCCTACAATGAGCAGTTCTTC. Translated: CASSQKSLPYNEQFF.